This entry lists 9 T cell receptor beta chains sequenced from one sample in a study of cytomegalovirus exposure and HLA in healthy donors. The PCR contained 60 Vbeta and 13 Jbeta primers. Clones were read by immunoSEQ multiplex PCR, and TCRdb kept only the in-frame ones, dropping some. The data contain around 100,000 clones, around 75% of them singletons. The sequenced sample was PBMCs. The receptor source for this set is a woman aged 30 to 39 in good health and CMV-seronegative.

The J gene is TRBJ2-1, the V gene TRBV21-1; the table's D call, TRBD2, was not checked against the DNA. TRBV21-1 is reported as a pseudogene. The length of the CDR3 is 18 residues. CDR3 residues: CASSKARSGTNSYNEQFF. CDR3 bases: TGTGCCAGCAGCAAAGCTCGTAGCGGGACCAACTCCTACAATGAGCAGTTCTTC.

This clone was observed a handful of times. The chain couples TRBV5-1 to TRBJ1-2, with 8 bases matching TRBD1. The ends lost 4 bases at V and 1 base at J; junction bases unmatched: 9. This CDR3 comprises 16 residues. The V gene's germline CDR1 is SGHRS and CDR2 YFSETQ. CDR3 in amino acids: CASSQGQGRGNYGYTF. The CDR3 bases are TGCGCCAGCAGCCAAGGACAGGGAAGAGGTAACTATGGCTACACCTTC.

This chain joins TRBV5-4 and TRBJ2-5, with 10 nucleotides matching TRBD2. CDR3 length: 15 amino acids. Trimming cost V 0 bases and J 3 bases; bases outside gene matches: 2. Germline CDR1 SGHNT, CDR2 YYREEE (reference sequence). In DNA form, the CDR3 reads TGTGCCAGCAGCTTGGGTCTAGCGGGGGAAGAGACCCAGTACTTC. Its protein is CASSLGLAGEETQYF.

This clone was picked up a small number of times. The chain employs TRBV7-2 and TRBJ1-5, with 11 bases that match TRBD1. Germline V gives CDR1 SGHTA, CDR2 FQGNSA. After removal of 5 bases from V and 7 bases from J, the junction contained 7 bases not matched to a gene. This CDR3 is 15 amino acids long. For the CDR3, the DNA is TGTGCCAGCAGCCAAAGGACAGGGGGCAGGCAGCCCCAGCATTTT. It is translated as CASSQRTGGRQPQHF. The full variable domain, completed using reference TRBV7-2 and TRBJ1-5, is GAGVSQSPSNKVTEKGKDVELRCDPISGHTALYWYRQSLGQGLEFLIYFQGNSAPDKSGLPSDRFSAERTGGSVSTLTIQRTQQEDSAVYLCASSQRTGGRQPQHFGDGTRLSIL.

This clone was counted between two and nine times. The rearrangement links TRBV5-1 to TRBJ2-5; D unresolved. V gave up 3 bases and J gave up 8 bases, with 8 bases separating them. CDR1 and CDR2 from the germline V gene are SGHRS and YFSETQ. There are 11 residues in the CDR3. The chain's CDR3 is CASSSQLTQYF. The CDR3 region has the DNA TGCGCCAGCAGCTCACAATTAACCCAGTACTTC.

The chain joins TRBV7-2 to TRBJ2-1; 8 positions match TRBD2. V dropped 1 base and J dropped 6; count of bases not matched to a gene: 2. The CDR3 contains 14 residues. Germline-derived CDR1 and CDR2 are SGHTA and FQGNSA. The CDR3 spells CASSLERGPNEQFF. The CDR3 nucleotides are TGTGCCAGCAGCTTAGAGCGGGGGCCCAATGAGCAGTTCTTC.

The CDR3 DNA reads TGCGCCAGCAGCCAAGATGAAACGGGTGTCTCCTACGAGCAGTACTTC. Protein product: CASSQDETGVSYEQYF. The J gene is TRBJ2-7, the V gene TRBV4-1; no definite D call. The CDR3 extends over 16 amino acids. Per the germline V gene, CDR1 is MGHRA and CDR2 is YSYEKL. V lost 0 bases and J lost 0, with 12 bases in between.

This clone came up once. The V call is TRBV7-9, the J call TRBJ2-3; TRBD2 matches 9 bases. Germline loops: CDR1 SEHNR, CDR2 FQNEAQ (reference sequence). V trimming: 3 bases; J trimming: 0 bases; junction bases outside the gene matches: 1. The CDR3 is 15 amino acids. CDR3 in amino acids: CASSFSGGSTDTQYF. DNA for the CDR3: TGTGCCAGCAGCTTTAGCGGGGGCAGCACAGATACGCAGTATTTT.

V usage is TRBV7-6 and J usage is TRBJ2-7; 8 bases fit TRBD1. Germline V lookup: CDR1 SGHVS, CDR2 FNYEAQ. The length of the CDR3 is 14 residues. V lost 5 bases to trimming and J lost 5 bases; unmatched junction nucleotides: 8. DNA for the CDR3: TGTGCCAGCAGCCCGAGGACAGGGAACCACGAGCAGTACTTC. This translates into CASSPRTGNHEQYF.